This is a list of T cell receptor beta chains from one sample in a study of beta chain features in type 1 diabetes. The method was immunoSEQ multiplex PCR; TCRdb's version includes in-frame clones alone and lacks a portion of them. This table has about 360,000 clones, over 10% appearing once. Sequencing used naive CD4+ T cells from blood. The receptors stem from a man between 18 and 29 years old in good health. Each CDR3 is given with its conserved first and last residue. Fields, in order: V gene, J gene, D gene, clone size, CDR3 DNA, CDR3 protein. D genes are given only for firm matches. A row's size may be missing; if present it is once, few, many or a size class.

V: TRBV7-2; J: TRBJ2-1; D: TRBD2; size: -; DNA: TGTGCCAGCAGCCATCGGACTAGCGGTTACAATGAGCAGTTCTTC; CDR3: CASSHRTSGYNEQFF
V: TRBV30; J: TRBJ1-1; D: -; size: -; DNA: TGTGCCTGGAGTTCTGGACTCCAGAACACTGAAGCTTTCTTT; CDR3: CAWSSGLQNTEAFF
V: TRBV5-1; J: TRBJ2-5; D: TRBD2; size: -; DNA: TGCGCCAGCAGCTTGGCCAGTTTTGCTAGCGGGGGAGAGACCCAGTACTTC; CDR3: CASSLASFASGGETQYF
V: TRBV6-6; J: TRBJ1-2; D: -; size: -; DNA: TGTGCCAGCGCAACAGTCAACTATGGCTACACCTTC; CDR3: CASATVNYGYTF
V: TRBV5-5; J: TRBJ2-3; D: -; size: few; DNA: TGTGCCAGCAGCCCGGAGGCAGATACGCAGTATTTT; CDR3: CASSPEADTQYF
V: TRBV7-2; J: TRBJ2-3; D: -; size: few; DNA: TGTGCCAGCGGATACAGAGATACGCAGTATTTT; CDR3: CASGYRDTQYF
V: TRBV5-6; J: TRBJ2-3; D: TRBD2; size: few; DNA: TGTGCCAGCAGCTTGGGGGCGGGAGGCACAGATACGCAGTATTTT; CDR3: CASSLGAGGTDTQYF
V: TRBV7-2; J: TRBJ1-2; D: -; size: few; DNA: TGTGCCAGCACCATTCGGTTTAGGGGGATTGGCTACACCTTC; CDR3: CASTIRFRGIGYTF
V: TRBV27; J: TRBJ2-7; D: TRBD2; size: -; DNA: TGTGCCAGCAGTCCAAGGACTAGCGGGGCCTACGAGCAGTACTTC; CDR3: CASSPRTSGAYEQYF
V: TRBV5-4; J: TRBJ2-5; D: TRBD1; size: -; DNA: TGTGCCAGCAGCCGGACAGGGCCGGTAGAGACCCAGTACTTC; CDR3: CASSRTGPVETQYF
V: TRBV28; J: TRBJ2-3; D: -; size: few; DNA: TGTGCCAGCAGGCCAGGGCCAGATACGCAGTATTTT; CDR3: CASRPGPDTQYF
V: TRBV19; J: TRBJ2-6; D: -; size: -; DNA: TGTGCCAGTAGTATCCACAGTTTACCGACTGGGGCCAACGTCCTGACTTTC; CDR3: CASSIHSLPTGANVLTF
V: TRBV7-2; J: TRBJ2-3; D: TRBD2; size: few; DNA: TGTGCCAGCAGCTTAGTTCCGGCGGGGGAAGGAGATACGCAGTATTTT; CDR3: CASSLVPAGEGDTQYF
V: TRBV7-2; J: TRBJ2-3; D: TRBD2; size: -; DNA: TGTGCCAGCAGCTTACGGCTAGCGGGGGGAAGGACAGATACGCAGTATTTT; CDR3: CASSLRLAGGRTDTQYF
V: TRBV5-4; J: TRBJ2-7; D: -; size: -; DNA: TGTGCCAGCAGCTTGAATGAGGGCGACGAGCAGTACTTC; CDR3: CASSLNEGDEQYF
V: TRBV9; J: TRBJ2-7; D: TRBD1; size: few; DNA: TGTGCCAGCAGCGTCCGGGACAGCTCCTACGAGCAGTACTTC; CDR3: CASSVRDSSYEQYF
V: TRBV27; J: TRBJ2-7; D: -; size: few; DNA: TGTGCCAGCAGTTCCCGCAGGGGCGCTTACGAGCAGTACTTC; CDR3: CASSSRRGAYEQYF
V: TRBV5-1; J: TRBJ2-3; D: -; size: few; DNA: TGCGCCAGCAGCTTGGACTACACAGATACGCAGTATTTT; CDR3: CASSLDYTDTQYF
V: TRBV7-2; J: TRBJ1-4; D: -; size: -; DNA: TGTGCCAGCAGCTACTCCCGACAGGCCGTAGAGACTAATGAAAAACTGTTTTTT; CDR3: CASSYSRQAVETNEKLFF
V: TRBV6-5; J: TRBJ2-1; D: TRBD2; size: few; DNA: TGTGCCAGCAGCGAAACTAGCGGGAGGGGGAATGAGCAGTTCTTC; CDR3: CASSETSGRGNEQFF
V: TRBV15; J: TRBJ1-2; D: -; size: -; DNA: TGTGCCACCAGCAGAGATCTAGTAGAAGGCTATGGCTACACCTTC; CDR3: CATSRDLVEGYGYTF
V: TRBV28; J: TRBJ2-2; D: -; size: few; DNA: TGTGCCAGCAACCTCCTACGAGGTGCCGGGGAGCTGTTTTTT; CDR3: CASNLLRGAGELFF
V: TRBV7-9; J: TRBJ2-7; D: -; size: -; DNA: TGTGCCAGCAGCTTAGAGCACAGGCCGAGCGAGCAGTACTTC; CDR3: CASSLEHRPSEQYF
V: TRBV15; J: TRBJ2-7; D: -; size: few; DNA: TGTGCCACCAGCAGAGATGCGGGGGCGCAGCCCGAGCAGTACTTC; CDR3: CATSRDAGAQPEQYF
V: TRBV27; J: TRBJ1-2; D: -; size: -; DNA: TGTGCCAGCAGTTTAGAAGCTACGGGTGGCTACACCTTC; CDR3: CASSLEATGGYTF
V: TRBV5-4; J: TRBJ1-5; D: TRBD1; size: few; DNA: TGTGCCAGCAGCTTGGAAGGGGACAGGGGGTTGTCGGCCCAGCATTTT; CDR3: CASSLEGDRGLSAQHF
V: TRBV28; J: TRBJ2-5; D: -; size: -; DNA: TGTGCCAGCACAGGGGCAGAAGAGACCCAGTACTTC; CDR3: CASTGAEETQYF
V: TRBV6-6; J: TRBJ2-5; D: -; size: -; DNA: TGTGCCAGCCGAACGAACTCCCGAGAGACCCAGTACTTC; CDR3: CASRTNSRETQYF
V: TRBV30; J: TRBJ1-5; D: TRBD1; size: -; DNA: TGTGCCTGGAGTGGACAGGGGAATCAGCCCCAGCATTTT; CDR3: CAWSGQGNQPQHF
V: TRBV29-1; J: TRBJ2-5; D: TRBD2; size: -; DNA: TGCAGCGTGGGGACTAGTCTAGAGACCCAGTACTTC; CDR3: CSVGTSLETQYF
V: TRBV30; J: TRBJ1-3; D: -; size: -; DNA: TGTGCCTGGAGTGTCCGTTTTGGAAACACCATATATTTT; CDR3: CAWSVRFGNTIYF
V: TRBV21-1; J: TRBJ2-7; D: -; size: -; DNA: TGTGCCAGCAGCGCACAGGGCCTGACCTACGAGCAGTACTTC; CDR3: CASSAQGLTYEQYF
V: TRBV7-8; J: TRBJ2-7; D: TRBD1; size: -; DNA: TGTGCCAGCAGCCGGACAGGGCTAACCTACGAGCAGTACTTC; CDR3: CASSRTGLTYEQYF
V: TRBV19; J: TRBJ1-5; D: -; size: few; DNA: TGTGCCAGTAGTGCCGGGACACCTCTTATCGTGGCCCAGCATTTT; CDR3: CASSAGTPLIVAQHF
V: TRBV19; J: TRBJ1-1; D: TRBD1; size: few; DNA: TGTGCCAGTAAGGGACAGGGGGGTATGTACACTGAAGCTTTCTTT; CDR3: CASKGQGGMYTEAFF
V: TRBV7-2; J: TRBJ2-7; D: -; size: -; DNA: TGTGCCAGCAGCTTTTCGCAGGGCTCCTACGAGCAGTACTTC; CDR3: CASSFSQGSYEQYF
V: TRBV7-9; J: TRBJ2-5; D: TRBD2; size: -; DNA: TGTGCCAGCAGTCGCGGGGGACAAGAGACCCAGTACTTC; CDR3: CASSRGGQETQYF
V: TRBV7-2; J: TRBJ2-2; D: -; size: -; DNA: TGTGCCAGCAGCTTAGTTCTGGGGCGGAACACCGGGGAGCTGTTTTTT; CDR3: CASSLVLGRNTGELFF
V: TRBV9; J: TRBJ2-3; D: TRBD2; size: few; DNA: TGTGCCAGCAGCAGCCGGGGGGCGGGAGGGCCTGCAGATACGCAGTATTTT; CDR3: CASSSRGAGGPADTQYF
V: TRBV5-1; J: TRBJ1-2; D: -; size: -; DNA: TGCGCCAGCAGCCTGCTTATGGGGCCTGGGTATGGCTACACCTTC; CDR3: CASSLLMGPGYGYTF
V: TRBV14; J: TRBJ1-2; D: -; size: -; DNA: TGTGCCAGCAGCCAAGAGTCATTCTATGGCTACACCTTC; CDR3: CASSQESFYGYTF
V: TRBV4-3; J: TRBJ2-2; D: TRBD1; size: few; DNA: TGCGCCAGCAGCCAAGCGGACAGGGACGCCGGGGAGCTGTTTTTT; CDR3: CASSQADRDAGELFF
V: TRBV30; J: TRBJ2-1; D: TRBD1; size: few; DNA: TGTGCCTGGAGTGTTGGGACAGGGCACCACAATGAGCAGTTCTTC; CDR3: CAWSVGTGHHNEQFF
V: TRBV7-9; J: TRBJ2-1; D: -; size: -; DNA: TGTGCCAGCAGCGCTCCTCGCGGTGAGCAGTTCTTC; CDR3: CASSAPRGEQFF
V: TRBV2; J: TRBJ2-1; D: TRBD1; size: -; DNA: TGTGCCACCATCCTTCTACAGGGGAGCGAGCAGTTCTTC; CDR3: CATILLQGSEQFF